A single sample gave rise to the 18 T cell receptor beta chains below, sequenced in a study of blood T cell repertoires in COVID-19 (dated by TCRdb to the early 2020s). The library was prepared using the immunoSEQ multiplex PCR assay. TCRdb stores this immuneACCESS table with in-frame sequences only. Part of the clones is absent; in the studies checked, under half of the shortfall reflects unresolved V genes, and no reason is known for the rest. The sample yields 160,000 or so clones; 75% to 85% were counted once. Of the sample, approximately 11% is held by the ten largest clones. Specimen: peripheral blood. These receptor sequences come from a human donor in a cohort sampled during active COVID-19.

The chain is built from TRBV9 and TRBJ1-1; TRBD1 aligns across 7 bases. The CDR3 consists of 14 residues. In germline, CDR1 is SGDLS, CDR2 YYNGEE. Trimming cost V 4 bases and J 2 bases; bases outside gene matches: 5. CDR3 nucleotides: TGTGCCAGCAGCCCTAGGGACAGCAACACTGAAGCTTTCTTT. It is translated as CASSPRDSNTEAFF.

This sequence joins TRBV18 and TRBJ2-5; 9 positions match TRBD1. Losses at the gene ends were 3 bases for V and 2 bases for J; bases not matched to a gene: 4. The CDR3 consists of 15 residues. Germline V lookup: CDR1 KGHSH, CDR2 LQKENI. The CDR3 DNA sequence: TGTGCCAGCTCACCCGGGACAGGGCTACAAGAGACCCAGTACTTC. Encoded protein: CASSPGTGLQETQYF.

The rearrangement links TRBV10-2 to TRBJ2-7, with 7 bases matching TRBD1. Germline V gene sequence: CDR1 WSHSY, CDR2 SAAADI. This CDR3 contains 15 residues. V gave up 3 bases and J gave up 4 bases; unmatched junction bases: 9. CDR3: CASSDYGTDVYEQYF. The CDR3 coding sequence is TGCGCCAGCAGTGACTATGGGACAGACGTATACGAGCAGTACTTC.

The rearrangement links TRBV4-3 to TRBJ2-5; perhaps TRBD1 as D (6 bases). The length of the CDR3 is 14 residues. Germline CDR1 LGHNA, CDR2 YSLEER. Trimming pared 1 base from V and 4 bases from J, leaving 10 bases between. The chain's CDR3 is CASSQAPRGETQYF. DNA of the CDR3: TGCGCCAGCAGCCAAGCCCCCAGGGGAGAGACCCAGTACTTC.

The V and J genes are TRBV5-4 and TRBJ2-3, with TRBD1 matching over 10 bases. Germline lookup yields CDR1 SGHNT and CDR2 YYREEE (reference sequence). V was pared by 4 bases and J by 3 bases, with 8 bases of the junction left unmatched. There are 16 residues in the CDR3. Here the CDR3 reads CASSREGTGVTDTQYF. The CDR3 DNA follows: TGTGCCAGCAGCAGAGAAGGGACAGGGGTAACAGATACGCAGTATTTT.

The chain joins TRBV27 to TRBJ2-7, with unresolved D. V was clipped by 2 bases and J by 2 bases, with 22 bases between them. CDR3 length: 18 residues. Germline V CDR1 and CDR2: MNHEY, SMNVEV (reference sequence). The CDR3 coding sequence is TGTGCCAGCAGTTTAATGCCCCCGTCAGGCTCCCTAACCTACGAGCAGTACTTC. Translating gives CASSLMPPSGSLTYEQYF.

The chain carries TRBV10-2 and TRBJ2-6; the D is unclear. This CDR3 comprises 15 residues. V shed 1 base and J shed 2 bases, with 6 bases lying between them. Germline CDR1 reads WSHSY; CDR2 reads SAAADI. The CDR3 DNA reads as TGCGCCAGCAGTGAGTACATCCCTGGGGCCAACGTCCTGACTTTC. It translates to CASSEYIPGANVLTF.

The sample holds a few counts of this clone. V and J are TRBV7-8 and TRBJ2-6; no clear D gene. Germline lookup yields CDR1 SGHVS and CDR2 FQNEAQ. The CDR3 contains 16 residues. Trimming cost V 1 base and J 4 bases, with 11 bases left between them. The DNA for the CDR3 is TGTGCCAGCAGCTTAGTAAGAGGTCCCGGGGCCAACGTCCTGACTTTC. It specifies CASSLVRGPGANVLTF.

DNA of the CDR3: TGTGCCAGCAGTTTATTGGACAGGGTCTCCGGGGAGCTGTTTTTT. This codes for CASSLLDRVSGELFF. The chain has TRBV28 and TRBJ2-2; 8 bases are shared with TRBD1. The CDR3 contains 15 residues. Germline V gene data show CDR1 as MDHEN and CDR2 as SYDVKM. Germline trimming cut 1 base from V and 6 bases from J; bases unmatched to any gene: 4.

The chain couples TRBV10-3 to TRBJ1-1; a weak D match, TRBD1 (5 bases). Trimming cost V 5 bases and J 4 bases, with 17 bases left between them. The CDR3 runs 15 residues. Germline loops: CDR1 ENHRY, CDR2 SYGVKD. As DNA, the CDR3 is TGTGCCATCAGTAGTGGAGGAGGGGACGGCACTGAAGCTTTCTTT. Protein: CAISSGGGDGTEAFF.

The rearrangement links TRBV12-3 or TRBV12-4 to TRBJ2-3; D is unclear. Trimming took 6 bases from V and 6 from J, leaving 10 bases between them. The CDR3 sequence is 12 residues long. The CDR3 protein is CASSISGDTQYF. CDR3 nucleotides: TGTGCCAGCAGCATCAGTGGTGATACGCAGTATTTT.

This chain joins TRBV11-2 and TRBJ1-1; D gene ambiguous. This CDR3 has 14 residues. Trimming shortened V by 2 bases and J by 4 bases, and 11 bases separated the two germline ends. CDR1 and CDR2 (germline): SGHAT, FQNNGV. For the CDR3, the DNA is TGTGCCAGCAGCTTAAAAGAGGGAAGCACTGAAGCTTTCTTT. Translated: CASSLKEGSTEAFF.

The V call is TRBV28, the J call TRBJ2-3, with a tentative D call TRBD2 (6 bases). Trimming removed 8 bases from V and 6 bases from J, with 21 bases in between. The CDR3 spans 15 residues. In germline, CDR1 is MDHEN, CDR2 SYDVKM. The CDR3 loop is CASVGSGPPEDTQYF. The CDR3 coding sequence is TGTGCCAGCGTCGGAAGCGGGCCCCCGGAGGATACGCAGTATTTT.

The chain has TRBV19 and TRBJ1-2; 7 bases line up with TRBD1. Germline trimming cut 1 base from V and 4 bases from J; bases unmatched to any gene: 6. Germline V gene sequence: CDR1 LNHDA, CDR2 SQIVND (reference sequence). The CDR3 runs to 15 residues. CDR3 residues: CASSIGRQGTYGYTF. For the CDR3, the DNA is TGTGCCAGTAGTATAGGCCGACAGGGTACCTATGGCTACACCTTC.

The chain uses TRBV2 and TRBJ1-5, with 9 bases aligning to TRBD1. Germline CDR1 is SNHLY and CDR2 is FYNNEI. This CDR3 comprises 14 residues. V trimming: 5 bases; J trimming: 5 bases; junction bases outside the gene matches: 4. The CDR3 region is CASSIRQGDQPQHF. As DNA, the CDR3 is TGTGCCAGCAGTATCCGACAGGGGGATCAGCCCCAGCATTTT.

The chain is built from TRBV5-6 and TRBJ1-1; 7 bases are shared with TRBD1. Losses at the gene ends were 4 bases for V and 6 bases for J; bases not matched to a gene: 9. Germline CDR1 and CDR2: SGHDT and YYEEEE. The CDR3 has 14 residues. The DNA of the CDR3 is TGTGCCAGCAGCCACGACAGGGATTTCGCTGAAGCTTTCTTT. This translates into CASSHDRDFAEAFF.

The chain employs TRBV7-2 and TRBJ2-7, with a possible D match to TRBD2 (6 bases). Germline CDR1 SGHTA, CDR2 FQGNSA. The CDR3 length is 17 residues. V lost 1 base, J lost 4 bases, and 20 bases lay in between. The CDR3 DNA reads as TGTGCCAGCAGCTTAGGAGGAGTAGCGGAGGGATTTTACGAGCAGTACTTC. Translating gives CASSLGGVAEGFYEQYF.

The chain links TRBV15 to TRBJ2-1, with TRBD2 matching over 7 bases. Germline trimming cut 0 bases from V and 7 bases from J; bases unmatched to any gene: 9. Germline assignment: CDR1 LNHNV and CDR2 YYDKDF (reference sequence). The CDR3 sequence is 16 residues long. The CDR3 coding sequence is TGTGCCACCAGCAGAGATAAGGCGGGGGTGGCAAATGAGCAGTTCTTC. This translates into CATSRDKAGVANEQFF.